This T cell receptor (beta chain) emerged from a study of cytomegalovirus exposure and HLA in healthy donors. The ends were cut back, 0 bases at V and 2 bases at J, with 13 bases in the middle. Germline CDR1 GTSNPN, CDR2 SVGIG (reference sequence). The CDR3 runs 15 residues. The study ran its PCR with 60 Vbeta and 13 Jbeta primers. The table came from immunoSEQ multiplex PCR; TCRdb's copy has only in-frame clones and leaves some out. Of approximately 130,000 clones listed, approximately 80% are singletons. Material: PBMCs. V and J are TRBV30 and TRBJ1-1; TRBD1 is a possible D gene (5 bases). The origin of this receptor is a girl aged 2-9 years in good health and CMV-seronegative. CDR3 in amino acids: CAWSVRGRGNTEAFF. The CDR3 coding sequence is TGTGCCTGGAGTGTTCGGGGGAGGGGAAACACTGAAGCTTTCTTT.